The rows below give T cell receptor beta chains drawn from one sample of a study of blood T cell repertoires in COVID-19. Libraries were prepared by immunoSEQ multiplex PCR; TCRdb keeps only in-frame clonotypes and omits some of them. The sample shows roughly 100,000 clones, more than 75% of them seen only once. The material sequenced was peripheral blood. These receptor sequences come from a man aged 60 to 75 with acute or convalescent COVID-19. The CDR3 runs from the conserved cysteine through the conserved F or W. A D gene is named only where the DNA matches it firmly. Rows may omit the clone size; those that give it use once, few, many or a size class.

v_call	clone_size	d_call	j_call	cdr3_aa	cdr3_nt
TRBV6-2/TRBV6-3	NA	NA	TRBJ1-2	CASSRDSYGYTF	TGTGCCAGCAGCAGAGACAGCTATGGCTACACCTTC
TRBV5-8	NA	NA	TRBJ2-7	CANQGIEYF	TGTGCCAACCAGGGAATAGAGTACTTC
TRBV27	once	TRBD1	TRBJ1-2	CASSLGQGARLYGYTF	TGTGCCAGCAGTCTCGGACAGGGGGCCCGTTTATATGGCTACACCTTC
TRBV29-1	NA	TRBD2	TRBJ2-1	CSSRVAGGPHEQFF	TGCAGCTCAAGGGTAGCGGGAGGGCCGCATGAGCAGTTCTTC
TRBV10-3	NA	NA	TRBJ2-2	CAISELQGVGELFF	TGTGCCATCAGTGAGTTACAGGGAGTCGGGGAGCTGTTTTTT
TRBV3-1/TRBV3-2	NA	TRBD1	TRBJ2-7	CASSSGTEANEQYF	TGTGCCAGCAGTTCCGGGACAGAAGCCAACGAGCAGTACTTC
TRBV12-3/TRBV12-4	NA	NA	TRBJ1-1	CASSLTWNTEAFF	TGTGCCAGCAGCCTCACTTGGAACACTGAAGCTTTCTTT
TRBV7-6	NA	NA	TRBJ2-7	CASSLLSGEVSYEQYF	TGTGCCAGCAGCTTATTGTCGGGGGAGGTGAGCTACGAGCAGTACTTC
TRBV29-1	NA	NA	TRBJ1-5	CSVVKGYSNQPQHF	TGCAGCGTTGTAAAGGGGTATAGCAATCAGCCCCAGCATTTT
TRBV2	NA	TRBD2	TRBJ2-1	CASSLSGREQRQFF	TGTGCCAGCAGTCTTAGCGGGAGAGAGCAAAGGCAGTTCTTC
TRBV11-3	few	TRBD1	TRBJ2-4	CASSLRGQGAVAKNIQYF	TGTGCCAGCAGCTTACGTGGTCAGGGGGCTGTAGCCAAAAACATTCAGTACTTC
TRBV7-2	NA	NA	TRBJ1-1	CASSLRGVKAFF	TGTGCCAGCAGCCTACGAGGAGTGAAAGCTTTCTTT
TRBV5-1	NA	NA	TRBJ2-7	CASSSAPGSRQYF	TGCGCCAGCAGCTCTGCGCCAGGGTCTAGGCAGTACTTC
TRBV11-2	few	TRBD1	TRBJ2-3	CASSTPGQVTDTQYF	TGTGCCAGCAGCACCCCGGGACAGGTTACAGATACGCAGTATTTT
TRBV24-1	NA	TRBD2	TRBJ2-5	CATSETGLAGGETQYF	TGTGCCACCAGTGAAACAGGACTAGCGGGAGGGGAGACCCAGTACTTC
TRBV11-2	NA	TRBD2	TRBJ2-1	CASSPLLAGGNNEQFF	TGTGCCAGCAGCCCGTTACTAGCGGGAGGGAACAATGAGCAGTTCTTC
TRBV27	NA	TRBD2	TRBJ2-1	CASSWGQVSGSHNEQFF	TGTGCCAGCAGTTGGGGGCAGGTTAGCGGGAGTCACAATGAGCAGTTCTTC
TRBV5-4	NA	NA	TRBJ1-2	CASSLVMGRNIYNYGYTF	TGTGCCAGCAGCTTGGTGATGGGGCGGAACATCTATAACTATGGCTACACCTTC
TRBV20-1	NA	TRBD2	TRBJ2-3	CSASKRGGRIADTQYF	TGCAGTGCTAGTAAACGAGGCGGGAGAATAGCAGATACGCAGTATTTT
TRBV3-1/TRBV3-2	NA	NA	TRBJ1-6	CASSQVSSPLHF	TGTGCCAGCAGCCAAGTTTCATCACCCCTCCACTTT
TRBV11-2	NA	NA	TRBJ2-3	CASSLSTSATDTQYF	TGTGCCAGCAGCTTAAGTACTTCCGCCACAGATACGCAGTATTTT
TRBV18	NA	TRBD1	TRBJ2-2	CASSATGGEELFF	TGTGCCAGCTCAGCGACAGGGGGCGAGGAGCTGTTTTTT
TRBV4-1	once	TRBD2	TRBJ2-1	CASSQGLANYNEQFF	TGCGCCAGCAGCCAAGGACTAGCGAACTACAATGAGCAGTTCTTC
TRBV18	NA	NA	TRBJ1-2	CASYTRDRGDGYGYTF	TGTGCCAGCTACACCCGGGACCGCGGGGACGGCTATGGCTACACCTTC
TRBV9	NA	TRBD1	TRBJ1-5	CASSPGTGRNQPQHF	TGTGCCAGCAGCCCCGGGACAGGCCGCAATCAGCCCCAGCATTTT
TRBV3-1/TRBV3-2	NA	NA	TRBJ2-1	CASSPGRLVGANEQFF	TGTGCCAGCAGCCCAGGGAGGCTAGTAGGGGCTAATGAGCAGTTCTTC
TRBV24-1	NA	TRBD1	TRBJ1-5	CATSDSGTGGNQPQHF	TGTGCCACCAGTGATTCCGGGACAGGGGGTAATCAGCCCCAGCATTTT